This T cell receptor beta chain came from a study of blood T cell repertoires in COVID-19. The CDR3 covers 16 residues. V gave up 3 bases and J gave up 7 bases; unmatched junction bases: 7. CDR1 is KGHSH and CDR2 is LQKENI in the germline V gene. The repertoire was sequenced with immunoSEQ multiplex PCR; TCRdb's copy has only in-frame clones and lacks some. This table holds roughly 230,000 clones, nearly 90% found once. The TCR was taken from an older woman with COVID-19, enrolled during active disease. The sequenced sample was peripheral blood. The gene calls are TRBV18 and TRBJ2-1, with TRBD1 matching over 12 bases. CDR3 bases: TGTGCCAGCTCACCGGGGGACAGGGGGCAGTTAAATGAGCAGTTCTTC. Protein: CASSPGDRGQLNEQFF.